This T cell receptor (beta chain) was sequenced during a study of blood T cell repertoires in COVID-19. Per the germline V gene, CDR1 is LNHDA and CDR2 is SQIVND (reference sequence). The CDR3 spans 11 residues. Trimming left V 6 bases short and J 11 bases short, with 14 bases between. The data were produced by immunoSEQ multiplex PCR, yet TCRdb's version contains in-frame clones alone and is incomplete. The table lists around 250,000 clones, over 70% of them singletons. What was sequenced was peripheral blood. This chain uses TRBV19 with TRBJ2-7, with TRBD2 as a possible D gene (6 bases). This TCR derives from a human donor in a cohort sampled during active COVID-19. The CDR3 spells CASSRETRKYF. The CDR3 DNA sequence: TGTGCCAGTAGCCGGGAGACAAGAAAGTACTTC.